The next 21 T cell receptor beta chains were all read from a single sample in a study of blood T cell repertoires in COVID-19. Profiling relied on immunoSEQ multiplex PCR, and the TCRdb table lists in-frame clones only, not all of them. The sample lists tens of thousands of clones, 88% occurring once. Sequencing used peripheral blood. These receptors all stem from a woman aged 80 or older with active or convalescent COVID-19.

The chain joins TRBV18 to TRBJ1-2; no reliable D call. Trimming took 4 bases from V and 8 from J, leaving 17 bases between them. The CDR3 length is 14 residues. Germline CDR1 KGHSH, CDR2 LQKENI. In DNA form, the CDR3 reads TGTGCCAGCTCACAAAAACCGGTGTCTCCGGGCTACACCTTC. This translates into CASSQKPVSPGYTF.

The genes are TRBV9 and TRBJ1-6; maybe TRBD1 (5 bases). This CDR3 has 13 residues. V lost 2 bases and J 14 bases, leaving 14 bases between the germline ends. Looked up from germline, CDR1 is SGDLS and CDR2 is YYNGEE. The CDR3 bases are TGTGCCAGCAGCGTCCAGGGCCATGGGGCCCTCCACTTT. Translated, it gives CASSVQGHGALHF.

The rearrangement joins TRBV4-1 to TRBJ2-1; 11 bases align to TRBD2. The CDR3 extends over 16 amino acids. The ends lost 3 bases at V and 3 bases at J; junction bases unmatched: 4. Per the germline V gene, CDR1 is MGHRA and CDR2 is YSYEKL. CDR3 protein: CASSQRGLAVYNEQFF. The CDR3 bases are TGCGCCAGCAGCCAGAGGGGACTAGCGGTCTACAATGAGCAGTTCTTC.

The CDR3 region is CASSKALTGGQPQHF. The CDR3 DNA is TGTGCCAGCAGCAAAGCGCTAACCGGGGGTCAGCCCCAGCATTTT. The genes are TRBV21-1 and TRBJ1-5. TRBV21-1 is a recognized pseudogene. There are 15 residues in the CDR3.

CDR3 sequence: CASSYPTRELFF. As DNA, the CDR3 is TGTGCCAGCAGTTACCCTACCCGGGAGCTGTTTTTT. The V call is TRBV6-6, the J call TRBJ2-2; D not certain. The germline V gene has CDR1 MNHNY and CDR2 SVGAGI (reference sequence). This CDR3 has 12 amino acids. Trimming took 2 bases from V and 9 from J, leaving 7 bases between them.

J is TRBJ1-1 and V is TRBV7-2; D is ambiguous. The CDR3 is 15 amino acids. Germline V CDR1 and CDR2: SGHTA, FQGNSA. Trimming shortened V by 1 base and J by 0 bases, and 9 bases separated the two germline ends. This CDR3 reads CASSLGQVMNTEAFF. In DNA, the CDR3 is TGTGCCAGCAGCTTAGGTCAGGTTATGAACACTGAAGCTTTCTTT.

V and J are TRBV3-1 (or the pseudogene TRBV3-2) and TRBJ1-1; D gene ambiguous. This CDR3 region has 13 residues. The germline V and J ends were trimmed by 4 bases and 6 bases, with 12 bases remaining between them. CDR1 is LGHDT, CDR2 YNNKEL, per germline (reference sequence). In DNA, the CDR3 is TGTGCCAGCAGCCCTCTTGGGAGGCCTGAAGCTTTCTTT. Protein sequence: CASSPLGRPEAFF.

The chain carries TRBV28 and TRBJ2-7, with 9 positions matching TRBD2. Losses at the gene ends were 5 bases for V and 5 bases for J; bases not matched to a gene: 7. The CDR3 is made up of 14 amino acids. Germline V lookup: CDR1 MDHEN, CDR2 SYDVKM. CDR3 nucleotides: TGTGCCAGCAGTGCTACCGGGACTAGCCACGAGCAGTACTTC. This sequence encodes CASSATGTSHEQYF.

This chain joins TRBV29-1 and TRBJ2-5; a possible D gene is TRBD2 (7 bases). Trimming removed 1 base at V and 7 bases at J, with 16 bases between. The length of the CDR3 is 14 residues. Germline V gene data show CDR1 as SQVTM and CDR2 as ANQGSEA. The CDR3 sequence: CSVEAYREGGTQYF. CDR3 DNA sequence: TGCAGCGTTGAAGCCTACAGGGAGGGAGGGACCCAGTACTTC.

The J gene is TRBJ1-3, the V gene TRBV13, with D possibly matching TRBD1 (6 bases). Trimming left V 4 bases short and J 2 bases short, with 15 bases between. Germline loops: CDR1 PRHDT, CDR2 FYEKMQ (reference sequence). CDR3 size: 16 residues. CDR3 in amino acids: CASSSRTGMPGNTIYF. CDR3 DNA: TGTGCCAGCAGCTCCCGTACAGGGATGCCTGGAAACACCATATATTTT. Full variable domain (remainder filled in from reference TRBV13 and TRBJ1-3): AAGVIQSPRHLIKEKRETATLKCYPIPRHDTVYWYQQGPGQDPQFLISFYEKMQSDKGSIPDRFSAQQFSDYHSELNMSSLELGDSALYFCASSSRTGMPGNTIYFGEGSWLTVV.

This clone came up once. The V gene is TRBV7-2, the J gene TRBJ2-3; TRBD2 is a possible D gene (6 bases). The CDR3 runs to 17 residues. The germline V and J ends were trimmed by 3 bases and 4 bases, with 20 bases remaining between them. Germline V gene data show CDR1 as SGHTA and CDR2 as FQGNSA. The CDR3, as DNA: TGTGCCAGCAGCTTTCGTATAGGAGGGAGCGACGCAGATACGCAGTATTTT. It is translated as CASSFRIGGSDADTQYF.

This chain links TRBV6-5 with TRBJ2-2; TRBD2 is a possible D gene (6 bases). V lost 2 bases to trimming and J lost 6 bases, with 10 bases between them. This CDR3 is 14 amino acids long. CDR1 and CDR2 (germline): MNHEY, SVGAGI. CDR3 loop: CASSYNAGPGELFF. Written as DNA, the CDR3 is TGTGCCAGCAGTTACAATGCGGGGCCCGGGGAGCTGTTTTTT.

The rearrangement uses TRBV5-1 and TRBJ1-2, with 9 positions matching TRBD1. This CDR3 is built from 15 residues. Germline V lookup: CDR1 SGHRS, CDR2 YFSETQ. The ends lost 2 bases at V and 6 bases at J; junction bases unmatched: 8. CDR3 sequence: CASSFLTGGFNGYTF. The CDR3 nucleotides read TGCGCCAGCAGCTTCCTTACAGGGGGCTTCAATGGCTACACCTTC.

J is TRBJ1-5 and V is TRBV19, with 11 bases that match TRBD1. The CDR3 has 15 amino acids. Trimming cost V 5 bases and J 4 bases; bases outside gene matches: 4. The V gene's germline CDR1 is LNHDA and CDR2 SQIVND (reference sequence). This CDR3 reads CASSAGQGVNQPQHF. For the CDR3, the DNA is TGTGCCAGTAGTGCGGGACAGGGGGTTAATCAGCCCCAGCATTTT. Looking up the rest from reference TRBV19 and TRBJ1-5 gives the full variable domain: DGGITQSPKYLFRKEGQNVTLSCEQNLNHDAMYWYRQDPGQGLRLIYYSQIVNDFQKGDIAEGYSVSREKKESFPLTVTSAQKNPTAFYLCASSAGQGVNQPQHFGDGTRLSIL.

The chain joins TRBV5-5 to TRBJ1-4, with 10 bases that match TRBD1. Germline loops: CDR1 SGHKS, CDR2 YYEKEE (reference sequence). Trimming removed 4 bases from V and 4 bases from J; junction bases left unmatched: 7. CDR3 length equals 16 residues. CDR3 nucleotide sequence: TGTGCCAGCAGCGGAAGACAGGGGGCTGTTAATGAAAAACTGTTTTTT. It specifies CASSGRQGAVNEKLFF.

This rearrangement joins TRBV14 to TRBJ2-1; no reliable D call. The germline gives CDR1 SGHDN, CDR2 FVKESK. The CDR3 totals 14 residues. Trimming removed 1 base at V and 6 bases at J, with 10 bases between. CDR3 loop: CASSQGGSLNEQFF. The CDR3 DNA is TGTGCCAGCAGCCAAGGTGGCTCCCTCAATGAGCAGTTCTTC. Filled out from reference TRBV14 and TRBJ2-1, the complete variable domain reads EAGVTQFPSHSVIEKGQTVTLRCDPISGHDNLYWYRRVMGKEIKFLLHFVKESKQDESGMPNNRFLAERTGGTYSTLKVQPAELEDSGVYFCASSQGGSLNEQFFGPGTRLTVL.

The rearrangement joins TRBV6-2 or TRBV6-3 to TRBJ2-2, with 12 bases lining up with TRBD2. CDR1 is MNHEY, CDR2 SVGEGT, per germline. Trimming at V came to 7 bases and at J to 11 bases, leaving 17 bases not matched to a gene. This CDR3 has 17 amino acids. The CDR3 sequence is CASTPLPGLAGPRELFF. Written as DNA, the CDR3 is TGTGCCAGCACCCCCCTGCCGGGACTAGCGGGCCCCAGAGAGCTGTTTTTT.

The chain uses TRBV7-9 and TRBJ1-1, with D maybe TRBD1 (5 bases). The germline V and J ends were trimmed by 5 bases and 5 bases, with 15 bases remaining between them. Germline assignment: CDR1 SEHNR and CDR2 FQNEAQ (reference sequence). The CDR3 totals 14 residues. The DNA of the CDR3 is TGTGCCAGCAGCACCCAGGGAATGGGGACTGAAGCTTTCTTT. Translating it yields CASSTQGMGTEAFF.

The chain uses TRBV6-2 or TRBV6-3 and TRBJ2-2; a weak D match, TRBD1 (5 bases). Germline CDR1 and CDR2: MNHEY and SVGEGT. Deletions cut 6 bases from V and 0 bases from J, with 14 bases between. The CDR3 consists of 16 residues. CDR3 region: CASSPRELTNTGELFF. The CDR3 DNA reads TGTGCCAGCAGCCCCAGGGAACTTACGAACACCGGGGAGCTGTTTTTT.

The V call is TRBV28, the J call TRBJ1-4, with 7 nucleotides matching TRBD1. Germline-derived CDR1 and CDR2 are MDHEN and SYDVKM. The CDR3 length is 12 residues. With V trimmed by 5 bases and J by 8 bases, 2 bases remained unmatched. The DNA for the CDR3 is TGTGCCAGCAGTCCGGACAGGGAAAAACTGTTTTTT. The encoded protein is CASSPDREKLFF.

In DNA form, the CDR3 reads TGTGCCAGCAGCTACAGGGGGGGTCTCGGGAACACTGAAGCTTTCTTT. Its translation is CASSYRGGLGNTEAFF. This chain joins TRBV14 and TRBJ1-1; 8 bases line up with TRBD1. The V gene's germline CDR1 is SGHDN and CDR2 FVKESK. The V segment lost 5 bases and the J segment 1 base; nucleotides outside the gene matches: 9. The CDR3 sequence is 16 residues long.